The clone carrying this T cell receptor beta chain was counted a few times. Its antigen is still unknown. Expressed TCRB transcripts were sequenced because the entire RNA isolate underwent reverse transcription. Measured with immunoSEQ multiplex PCR; TCRdb has only the in-frame clones, and not every one. This table holds some 130,000 clones, 9% found once. This CDR3 has 15 residues. Germline assignment: CDR1 MNHNY and CDR2 SVGAGI (reference sequence). Trimming removed 8 bases from V and 4 bases from J, with 21 bases in between. This sample is part of a study of beta chain features in type 1 diabetes. The study's findings and limits: Individuals with type 1 diabetes displayed fewer insertions and more deletions at VDJ junctions. An over-representation of cells with high TCR expression could result from cDNA sequencing. Shorter TCRB CDR3s, moderately but significantly so, marked every one of the four CD4+ subsets in Type 1 diabetes patients.

Staining for CD45RO/CCR7/CD25/CD127/CD95/CD27 allowed sorting of CD4+ naive, central memory, regulatory and stem cell-like memory cells. The sequenced sample consisted of central memory CD4+ T cells from blood. The chain links TRBV6-6 to TRBJ2-7; D might be TRBD2 (6 bases). This sequence was found in a man younger than 40 with type 1 diabetes. The CDR3 reads CASRRDVSTAYEQYF. DNA for the CDR3: TGTGCCAGCCGGAGGGACGTAAGTACGGCTTACGAGCAGTACTTC.